This T cell receptor beta chain stems from a study of graft-versus-host responses after intestinal transplantation. The protocol was immunoSEQ multiplex PCR, while the TCRdb copy is restricted to in-frame clones and leaves out a portion. Of roughly 18,000 clones in the sample, more than 85% were seen once. Points from the study as a whole: Early declines in HvG clones that occurred post-transplant were associated with peak circulating GvH clone levels. GvH clones were identified in recipient marrow, with some first appearing in ileum or blood. Patients with graft-donor T cell macrochimerism had high graft-versus-host to host-versus-graft clonal ratios in allografts.

The length of the CDR3 is 16 residues. V was clipped by 1 base and J by 2 bases; unmatched bases: 6. CDR1 SGHDT and CDR2 YYEEEE come from the germline V gene. Concerning this clone: As yet, its antigen is unknown.

This clonotype originated in a human patient who received an intestinal transplant, so some T cells may come from the graft donor. The chain recombines TRBV5-6 with TRBJ2-1; 7 positions agree with TRBD1. The sample was PBMCs, taken 23 days after intestinal transplant. This CDR3 reads CASSLITGDPYNEQFF. The DNA for the CDR3 is TGTGCCAGCAGCTTGATTACAGGGGATCCCTACAATGAGCAGTTCTTC.